Shown below are 6 T cell receptor beta chains from a single sample sequenced in a study of blood T cell repertoires in COVID-19. TCRdb's table, derived via immunoSEQ multiplex PCR, lists solely in-frame clones and lacks some. Here the sample spans about 490,000 clones, 75% to 90% being singletons. Sequencing was performed on peripheral blood. These receptors originate from a human donor in a cohort sampled during active COVID-19.

The chain combines TRBV9 with TRBJ1-6, with TRBD1 identical over 10 bases. The CDR3 is 16 residues long. The trim removed 4 bases at V and 6 bases at J, leaving 7 bases unmatched. Germline V gene data show CDR1 as SGDLS and CDR2 as YYNGEE. The CDR3 DNA reads TGTGCCAGCAGCAGGGACAGGGGCCGGATTAATTCACCCCTCCACTTT. It specifies CASSRDRGRINSPLHF. The variable domain in full, completed from reference TRBV9 and TRBJ1-6, reads DSGVTQTPKHLITATGQRVTLRCSPRSGDLSVYWYQQSLDQGLQFLIQYYNGEERAKGNILERFSAQQFPDLHSELNLSSLELGDSALYFCASSRDRGRINSPLHFGNGTRLTVT.

The chain uses TRBV6-6 and TRBJ1-5; D is unresolved. Trimming cost V 10 bases and J 3 bases, with 22 bases left between them. This CDR3 is built from 16 residues. The germline gives CDR1 MNHNY, CDR2 SVGAGI (reference sequence). This CDR3 reads CATARSSGDYNQPQHF. DNA of the CDR3: TGTGCCACCGCTCGCAGCAGCGGTGATTACAATCAGCCCCAGCATTTT.

The rearrangement uses TRBV19 and TRBJ1-1; TRBD1 matches 7 bases. From germline, CDR1 is LNHDA and CDR2 SQIVND (reference sequence). CDR3 size: 16 residues. Trimming removed 5 bases from V and 2 bases from J; junction bases left unmatched: 11. The CDR3 spells CASSVPPGQHNTEAFF. Here the CDR3 DNA reads TGTGCCAGTAGTGTTCCCCCGGGACAGCACAACACTGAAGCTTTCTTT.

The chain couples TRBV9 to TRBJ2-1; TRBD2 matches at 9 bases. Looked up from germline, CDR1 is SGDLS and CDR2 is YYNGEE. This CDR3 comprises 15 residues. V trimming: 4 bases; J trimming: 7 bases; junction bases outside the gene matches: 9. CDR3 coding DNA: TGTGCCAGCAGCCAGACTAGCGGACTCTGGAATGAGCAGTTCTTC. Residues: CASSQTSGLWNEQFF.

CDR3 bases: TGTGCCAGCAGTTACACCCTAGACACCGGGGAGCTGTTTTTT. Amino acids: CASSYTLDTGELFF. This sequence joins TRBV6-2 or TRBV6-3 and TRBJ2-2; unclear D gene. V was shortened by 2 bases and J by 3 bases, with 7 bases between the two germline ends. Germline V gene data show CDR1 as MNHEY and CDR2 as SVGEGT. The CDR3 is 14 residues long.

This clone has a single count. V usage is TRBV9 and J usage is TRBJ1-5, with 9 bases fitting TRBD1. Trimming removed 0 bases from V and 6 bases from J; junction bases left unmatched: 4. There are 15 residues in the CDR3. CDR1 SGDLS and CDR2 YYNGEE come from the germline V gene. CDR3 residues: CASSVGTGEGQPQHF. The CDR3 nucleotides are TGTGCCAGCAGCGTAGGGACAGGGGAAGGTCAGCCCCAGCATTTT.